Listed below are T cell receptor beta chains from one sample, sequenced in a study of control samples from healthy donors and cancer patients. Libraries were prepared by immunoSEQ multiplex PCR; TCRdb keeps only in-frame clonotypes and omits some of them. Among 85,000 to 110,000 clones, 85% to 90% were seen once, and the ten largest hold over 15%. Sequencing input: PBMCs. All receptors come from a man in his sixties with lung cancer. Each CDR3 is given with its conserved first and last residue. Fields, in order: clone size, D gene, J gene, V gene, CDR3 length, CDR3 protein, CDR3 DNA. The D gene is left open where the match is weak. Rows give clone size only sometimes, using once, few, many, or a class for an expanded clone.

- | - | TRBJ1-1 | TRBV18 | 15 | CASSPRSTGNTEAFF | TGTGCCAGCTCACCCCGTTCTACGGGGAACACTGAAGCTTTCTTT
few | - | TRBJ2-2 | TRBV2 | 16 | CASRESLRGATGELFF | TGTGCCAGCAGGGAATCCCTCAGGGGTGCCACCGGGGAGCTGTTTTTT
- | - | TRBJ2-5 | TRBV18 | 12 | CASSRNQETQYF | TGTGCCAGCTCACGGAACCAAGAGACCCAGTACTTC
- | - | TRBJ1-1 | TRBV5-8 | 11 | CASSLGTEAFF | TGTGCCAGCAGCTTGGGCACTGAAGCTTTCTTT
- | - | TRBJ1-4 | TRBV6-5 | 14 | CASKKGPANEKLFF | TGTGCCAGCAAGAAGGGGCCAGCTAATGAAAAACTGTTTTTT
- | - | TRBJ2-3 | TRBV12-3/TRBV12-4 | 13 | CASRRSSTDTQYF | TGTGCCAGCAGAAGATCTAGCACAGATACGCAGTATTTT
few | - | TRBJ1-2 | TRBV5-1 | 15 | CASSLSGRRINGYTF | TGCGCCAGCAGCTTGTCCGGCAGGAGAATCAATGGCTACACCTTC
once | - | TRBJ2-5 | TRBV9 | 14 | CASSVWGYQETQYF | TGTGCCAGCAGCGTATGGGGTTACCAAGAGACCCAGTACTTC
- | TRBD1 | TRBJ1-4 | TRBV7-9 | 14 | CASRSTGENEKLFF | TGTGCCAGCAGGTCAACAGGGGAAAACGAAAAACTGTTTTTT
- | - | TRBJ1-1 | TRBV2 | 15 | CASSPLGQGTPEAFF | TGTGCCAGCAGTCCCCTCGGCCAGGGGACTCCTGAAGCTTTCTTT
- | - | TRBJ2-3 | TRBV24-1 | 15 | CATSDRGGGTDTQYF | TGTGCCACCAGTGATAGAGGCGGGGGCACAGATACGCAGTATTTT
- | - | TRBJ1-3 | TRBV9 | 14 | CASSVGRGGNTIYF | TGTGCCAGCAGCGTCGGCAGGGGTGGAAACACCATATATTTT
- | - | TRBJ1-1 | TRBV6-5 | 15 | CASSYEAGRDTEAFF | TGTGCCAGCAGTTACGAAGCGGGCCGAGACACTGAAGCTTTCTTT
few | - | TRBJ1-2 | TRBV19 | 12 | CASARVNYGYTF | TGTGCCAGTGCGAGAGTCAACTATGGCTACACCTTC
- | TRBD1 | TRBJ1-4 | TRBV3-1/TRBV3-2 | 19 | CASSQDKRDRGPPNEKLFF | TGTGCCAGCAGCCAAGATAAGCGGGACAGGGGGCCTCCTAATGAAAAACTGTTTTTT
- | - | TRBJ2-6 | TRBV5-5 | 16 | CASSLGGRTGANVLTF | TGTGCCAGCAGCTTGGGGGGGCGAACCGGGGCCAACGTCCTGACTTTC